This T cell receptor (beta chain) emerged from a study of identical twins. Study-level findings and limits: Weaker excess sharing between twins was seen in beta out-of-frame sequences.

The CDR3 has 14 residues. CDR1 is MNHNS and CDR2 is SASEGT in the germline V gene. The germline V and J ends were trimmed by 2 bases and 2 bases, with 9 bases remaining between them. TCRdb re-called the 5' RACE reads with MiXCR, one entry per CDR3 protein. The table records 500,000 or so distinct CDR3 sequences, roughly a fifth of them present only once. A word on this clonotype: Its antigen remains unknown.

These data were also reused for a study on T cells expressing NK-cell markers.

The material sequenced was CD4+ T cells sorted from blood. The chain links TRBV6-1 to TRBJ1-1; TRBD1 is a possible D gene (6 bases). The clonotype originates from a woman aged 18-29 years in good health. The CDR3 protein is CASSETGHNTEAFF. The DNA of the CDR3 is TGTGCCAGCAGTGAAACAGGGCACAACACTGAAGCTTTCTTT.